This T cell receptor beta chain was obtained from a study of blood T cells in healthy people across ages (dated by TCRdb to 2015 to 2017). Regarding the study in general: In model experiments, template switching captured roughly one uniquely barcoded TCR beta cDNA molecule for every two T cells. Using deep sequencing normalized with unique cDNA molecular identifiers, the study measured how TCR beta repertoire diversity changes with age. Four age groups were formed from the donors: young (average 16 years), middle-aged (approximately 40), aged (62) and long-lived (approximately 80). To avoid experimental bias, donors of different ages were distributed randomly across sequencing lanes. For two donors (one aged 18 to 30 and one aged 80 or older), the study analyzed two additional independent replicas of 1 million unique cDNA reads from the same blood draw.

Donors were approximately 42 systemically healthy Caucasian individuals from Russia aged roughly 6 to 95 years. Each donor gave roughly 9 milliliters of peripheral blood, drawn into EDTA-treated Vacutainer tubes. PBMCs were isolated by Ficoll-Paque density-gradient centrifugation, with at least 7 million obtained per sample. Trizol reagent was used to extract total RNA from the PBMCs, yielding at least 6 micrograms per sample. The percentages of naive CD45RAhigh/CD27high T cells were determined by flow cytometry on a PBMC aliquot from every donor. Summary of the overall study and its limitations: As age increased, observed TCR beta diversity per million T cells dropped in a roughly linear way, and a significant reduction was already evident by age 40. Since profiling was done on bulk unsorted PBMCs, naive and antigen-experienced compartments could not be conclusively compared. A strong correlation was found between observed TCR beta diversity and the percentage of naive T cells measured by flow cytometry. Because donor CMV infection status was unknown, age-related changes in expanded clonotypes were potentially confounded. The long-lived group showed more naive CD4+ T cells, fewer expanded clones and increased TCR diversity than the aged group, suggesting age selection. Total diversity estimates from one million sequenced T cells were considered lower bounds and underestimates.

Library method: 5' RACE. Instrument used: Illumina HiSeq 2500. A second PCR of roughly 7 to 11 cycles was performed with a sample-barcoded 5' primer and a J-beta primer mix. Each TCR beta cDNA molecule received a unique molecular identifier from a template-switch 5' adaptor carrying 12 random nucleotides. At least 2.5 million CDR3-containing paired-end reads were obtained from each sample. The Mint cDNA synthesis kit, primed by a TRBC-specific oligonucleotide, was used to synthesize first-strand cDNA from all RNA. All cDNA was treated with uracil-DNA glycosylase and then went through a first 18-cycle PCR with the universal primers M1SS and BC2_uni_R. In the original analysis: For normalization, 1 million high-quality reads were randomly selected from each sample, with every read carrying a distinct molecular identifier. Reads with shared molecular identifiers were discarded instead of being binned into consensus sequences. MiTCR, set to a Q25 quality threshold and the strictest error-elimination algorithm, was used for CDR3 identification, clonotype clustering and error correction. A nonparametric unseen species model using Euler transformation provided a lower-bound estimate of total TCR beta diversity. In TCRdb, the public reads were trimmed at Q25 with fastp and aligned with MiXCR, with productive beta chains retained. Each entry is one CDR3 protein sequence, shown with its most common DNA and genes. The V and J calls were not made by the authors but by TCRdb's processing. In this sample the table shows more than 1 million distinct CDR3 sequences, over 35% of which occur a single time. Of the sample, 18% is held by the ten largest clones.

This clonotype was seen a few times. Its antigen is unknown. No base quality information exists; no much larger clone differs at one position. The specimen sequenced was blood. The clonotype was recovered from an older woman in good health.

The CDR3 protein: CASSQPGLAGALQYF. The DNA sequence is TGTGCCAGCAGTCAGCCGGGACTAGCGGGAGCTTTGCAGTACTTC. The chain is encoded by TRBV6-2 or TRBV6-3 joined to TRBJ2-4; 14 middle bases align to TRBD2. The CDR3 spans 15 residues, from the cysteine through the phenylalanine. Only CDR3 DNA is held: 45 bases, read in frame from base 1. The junction shows trimming of 5 bases on V and 13 bases on J, and the gene matches do not reach 10 bases of it. From the germline V gene, CDR1 is MNHEY and CDR2 is SVGEGT.